The clone carrying this TCR beta chain is a singleton in its sample. The sample originates from a study of blood T cell repertoires in COVID-19. Across the study: Sources were T cells, B-cell-depleted T cells, or PBMCs; the material itself was cDNA or gDNA.

This table comes from immunoSEQ multiplex PCR, and its TCRdb copy is limited to in-frame clones, with some not included. Counted here are fewer than 150,000 clones, around 91% occurring once; the ten biggest clones make up 3.8%. The source material was peripheral blood. The clonotype was recovered from a woman in her sixties or seventies with COVID-19, enrolled during active disease.

CDR3 in amino acids: CASTSNQPQHF. The CDR3 bases are TGTGCCAGCACCTCCAATCAGCCCCAGCATTTT. The chain combines TRBV21-1 with TRBJ1-5. TRBV21-1 is a pseudogene. There are 11 residues in the CDR3.